A single T cell receptor beta chain is shown here with its context. These data come from a study of blood T cell repertoires in COVID-19. Study summary: Samples came from the United States, Italy and Spain, spanning acute and convalescent COVID-19. PBMCs, B-cell-depleted T cells, or T cells were the source of the cDNA or gDNA that made up the material.

As processed by the authors: Reference gene primer amplification in the assay estimated nucleated cell counts. Repertoires were generated with immunoSEQ multiplex PCR, while TCRdb's copy carries only in-frame clones and drops some. V and J calls and clone size come straight from that table; D and trimming were deduced from the DNA. The table shows around 300,000 clones, with around 86% occurring only once. J gave up 7 bases and V 2 bases, and 11 bases lay outside the gene matches. The CDR3 extends over 18 amino acids. Germline CDR1 is LGHNA and CDR2 is YSLEER. Specimen: peripheral blood. The TCR originated in a woman aged 30 to 39 with active or convalescent COVID-19. The V and J genes are TRBV4-3 and TRBJ2-2, with 12 bases aligning to TRBD2. CDR3 in amino acids: CASSQRSLAGGPYGELFF. DNA for the CDR3: TGCGCCAGCAGCCAACGGTCCCTAGCGGGGGGGCCTTACGGGGAGCTGTTTTTT.